This T cell receptor beta chain was documented in a study of T cell repertoires in cytomegalovirus infection. Across the study: Newly reported HLA-C-restricted and thoroughly characterized HLA-B-restricted CMV epitopes were employed. From public TCR beta signatures came an indication of both CMV infection and matching HLA type. Broader study findings: HLA-C-restricted, CMV-specific TCR beta clonotypes were dominant ex vivo. Individuals carrying CMV plus the relevant HLA were identified by cumulative frequency of public TCR beta families.

The CDR3 has 15 residues. Germline loops: CDR1 SQVTM, CDR2 ANQGSEA. Deletions cut 2 bases from V and 3 bases from J, with 13 bases between. In TCRdb, the reads were re-called with MiXCR into one record per CDR3 protein. The data hold roughly 860,000 distinct CDR3 sequences, with 32% observed a single time. A remark on this clonotype: The target antigen is unknown.

The chain couples TRBV29-1 to TRBJ2-2; D perhaps matches TRBD1 (5 bases). The clonotype was recovered from a human donor in good health (CMV status not recorded). Some clones in this sample may be carry-over from other donors' samples. Sequencing was performed on cultured CD8+ T cells from PBMCs, taken from culture after CMV antigen stimulation. The CDR3 reads CSVERAGRYTGELFF. The CDR3 DNA reads TGCAGCGTTGAAAGGGCAGGGCGGTACACCGGGGAGCTGTTTTTT.